This T cell receptor (beta chain) came from a study of cytomegalovirus exposure and HLA in healthy donors. Study-level points and caveats: Likely technical artifact: a cluster of highly shared sequence variants. HLA alleles showed associations with 15,000 to 20,000 TCR beta sequences in a later analysis, at a 0.05 false discovery rate.

Concerning this clone itself: Its antigen is undetermined.

V trimming: 0 bases; J trimming: 4 bases; junction bases outside the gene matches: 3. The CDR3 is 15 residues long. Germline V gene data show CDR1 as SGHTA and CDR2 as FQGTGA. In the PCR, 60 Vbeta and 13 Jbeta primers were used. Profiling relied on immunoSEQ multiplex PCR, and the TCRdb table lists in-frame clones only, not all of them. The table has roughly 99,000 clones, about 80% seen once. The chain couples TRBV7-3 to TRBJ2-3; 8 nucleotides match TRBD1. The sequence was collected from a man in his sixties in good health and CMV-seropositive. The sequenced material came from PBMCs. The CDR3 reads CASSLTTGAADTQYF. DNA of the CDR3: TGTGCCAGCAGCTTAACGACAGGGGCCGCAGATACGCAGTATTTT.